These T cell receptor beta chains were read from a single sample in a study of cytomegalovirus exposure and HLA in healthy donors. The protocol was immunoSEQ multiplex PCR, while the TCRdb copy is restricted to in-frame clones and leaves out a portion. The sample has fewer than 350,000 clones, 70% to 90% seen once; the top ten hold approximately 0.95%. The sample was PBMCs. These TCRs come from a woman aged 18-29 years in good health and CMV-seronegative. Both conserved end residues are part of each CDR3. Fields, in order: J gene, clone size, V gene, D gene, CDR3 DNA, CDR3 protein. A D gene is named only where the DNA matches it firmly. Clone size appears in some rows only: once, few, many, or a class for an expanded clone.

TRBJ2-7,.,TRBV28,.,TGTGCCAGCAGAAATAGTAATGCCTACGAGCAGTACTTC,CASRNSNAYEQYF
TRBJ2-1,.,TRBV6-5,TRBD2,TGTGCCAGCCAGCGGGACCGAAATGAGCAGTTCTTC,CASQRDRNEQFF
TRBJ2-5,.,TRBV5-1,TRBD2,TGCGCCAGCAGCTCACTACCGGGACTAGCGAGCCAAGAGACCCAGTACTTC,CASSSLPGLASQETQYF
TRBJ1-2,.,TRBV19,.,TGTGCCAGTAGTGACGGGGCTAACTATGGCTACACCTTC,CASSDGANYGYTF
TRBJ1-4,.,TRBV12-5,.,TGTGCTAGTGGACCCCACGGGGGAATTGAAAAACTGTTTTTT,CASGPHGGIEKLFF
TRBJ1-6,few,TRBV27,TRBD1,TGTGCCAGCAGTCCGAACCCGCTGACAGGGTCACCCCTCCACTTT,CASSPNPLTGSPLHF
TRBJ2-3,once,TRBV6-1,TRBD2,TGTGCCAGCAGTGAATGGGCTAGCGGGAGCACAGATACGCAGTATTTT,CASSEWASGSTDTQYF
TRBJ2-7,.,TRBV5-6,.,TGTGCCAGCGGAAACAGGGAACGCGAGCAGTACTTC,CASGNREREQYF
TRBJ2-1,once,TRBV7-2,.,TGTGCCAGCACGGGTCTAGCAGTCCGCAATGAGCAGTTCTTC,CASTGLAVRNEQFF
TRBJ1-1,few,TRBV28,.,TGTGCCAGCAGTGTTGACAGGAACACTGAAGCTTTCTTT,CASSVDRNTEAFF
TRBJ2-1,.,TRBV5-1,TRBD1,TGCGCCAGCAGCGAAACAGGGGTAAGGGGTGAGCAGTTCTTC,CASSETGVRGEQFF
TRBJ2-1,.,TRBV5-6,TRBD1,TGTGCCAGCAGCCGGACAGGGCCCCTGGCCCATGAGCAGTTCTTC,CASSRTGPLAHEQFF